The 6 T cell receptor beta chains reported below all come from one sample, sequenced in a study of blood T cells in healthy people across ages. Using a J-beta primer mix together with a sample-barcoded 5' primer, a second PCR was run for about 7 to 12 cycles. TCRdb reprocessed the 5' RACE reads via MiXCR and lists one record per CDR3 protein. The sample lists about 280,000 distinct CDR3 sequences, roughly 26% occurring once. Sample: blood. Source of these receptors: a woman aged 70-85 years in good health.

This sequence joins TRBV7-2 and TRBJ2-5, with D possibly TRBD1 on 5 matching bases. Germline lookup yields CDR1 SGHTA and CDR2 FQGNSA. The CDR3 is 15 amino acids. Between the trimmed V and J ends, which lost 0 bases and 2 bases, there was a span of 10 bases. CDR3 in amino acids: CASSLALGQQETQYF. CDR3 in DNA: TGTGCCAGCAGCTTAGCCCTTGGACAACAAGAGACCCAGTACTTC.

This chain uses TRBV28 with TRBJ2-3; maybe TRBD2 (5 bases). V was cut by 7 bases and J by 8 bases, with 10 bases left in between. CDR1 MDHEN and CDR2 SYDVKM come from the germline V gene. The CDR3 runs to 11 residues. CDR3 protein: CASTDEGTQYF. CDR3 nucleotide sequence: TGTGCCAGCACCGATGAGGGTACGCAGTATTTT.

This clonotype was detected a few times. The V call is TRBV6-5, the J call TRBJ1-6, with no clear D. This CDR3 is built from 13 residues. V gave up 7 bases and J gave up 11 bases, with 15 bases separating them. Germline CDR1 and CDR2: MNHEY and SVGAGI. The CDR3 reads CASKNGVGTPLHF. As DNA, the CDR3 is TGTGCCAGCAAGAATGGGGTAGGGACACCCCTCCACTTT.

This clonotype was recorded a few times. This chain links TRBV5-5 with TRBJ2-5; 10 nucleotides agree with TRBD2. Germline V CDR1 and CDR2: SGHKS, YYEKEE (reference sequence). Trimming cost V 4 bases and J 5 bases; bases outside gene matches: 5. The CDR3 has 14 amino acids. The CDR3 here is CASSIAGGPETQYF. The CDR3, as DNA: TGTGCCAGCAGCATAGCGGGAGGCCCCGAGACCCAGTACTTC.

There are many counts of this clonotype. The CDR3 bases are TGTGCCAGCAGCTTAGCGGGGGGCGCCAAAAACATTCAGTACTTC. This gives the protein CASSLAGGAKNIQYF. This chain joins TRBV7-2 and TRBJ2-4; D could derive from TRBD1 or TRBD2 (6 bases each). The ends were cut back, 0 bases at V and 1 base at J, with 7 bases in the middle. CDR1 is SGHTA, CDR2 FQGNSA, per germline. This CDR3 has 15 amino acids.

This clonotype was counted at least ten times. J is TRBJ2-5 and V is TRBV12-3 or TRBV12-4; 12 nucleotides align to TRBD2. The trim removed 2 bases at V and 5 bases at J, leaving 6 bases unmatched. This CDR3 contains 16 residues. CDR3 nucleotide sequence: TGTGCCAGCAGTTTACCGACTAGCGGGAGTAGGGAGACCCAGTACTTC. It encodes CASSLPTSGSRETQYF.